Presented here are 2 T cell receptor beta chains from one specimen sequenced in a study of regulatory T cells in long-lasting Graves disease. Time point reported: newly diagnosed GD, antithyroid drugs for less than 3 months. Scientists built the TCR library using RNA that was extracted from PBMCs. In building TCR beta libraries, iRepertoire HTBI primers were used together with Arm-PCR of CDR3 regions. In TCRdb, the multiplex PCR reads were re-called with MiXCR into one record per CDR3 protein. The profile covers some 200,000 distinct CDR3 sequences, with 15% to 20% appearing a single time and about 10% taken by the ten largest. Another study also made use of these data, one on T cells in Graves' hyperthyroidism and ophthalmopathy.

The input for sequencing was peripheral blood mononuclear cells (PBMCs), taken at new diagnosis, from a patient treated with antithyroid drugs. The source of these receptors is a woman in her thirties with Graves disease.

This clonotype was seen ten or more times. The V call is TRBV28, the J call TRBJ1-5, with D unresolved. The V end was cut by 6 bases, the J end by 7 bases, with 10 bases between. The CDR3 runs 12 residues. Germline loops: CDR1 MDHEN, CDR2 SYDVKM. The CDR3 DNA reads TGTGCCAGCAGAGATGACGGACAGCCCCAGCATTTT. This codes for CASRDDGQPQHF. The whole variable domain, filled in from reference TRBV28 and TRBJ1-5, reads DVKVTQSSRYLVKRTGEKVFLECVQDMDHENMFWYRQDPGLGLRLIYFSYDVKMKEKGDIPEGYSVSREKKERFSLILESASTNQTSMYLCASRDDGQPQHFGDGTRLSIL.

The rearrangement uses TRBV29-1 and TRBJ2-4; tentative D call: TRBD1 (5 bases). Germline lookup yields CDR1 SQVTM and CDR2 ANQGSEA. The CDR3 is 12 residues long. CDR3 loop: CGAGIAKNIQYF. The CDR3 DNA reads TGCGGCGCAGGGATAGCCAAAAACATTCAGTACTTC.